This paragraph covers one TCR gamma chain sequence. In its sample, this clone was seen a few times. Its antigen is still unknown. The input lacks base qualities; no much larger clone sits a single base away. The protocol used for the library was multiplex PCR. Sequencer: Ion Torrent PGM. TRG repertoires were amplified from about 190 ng of biopsy DNA with the LymphoTrack kit, in which Illumina adapters are carried by the primers. TRG amplicons were purified using AMPure XP beads, were quantified on a 2100 Bioanalyzer, and were pooled equimolarly. An Ion PGM instrument was used to sequence the TRG libraries. From the authors' description of their analysis: FastX discarded any read in which over 10% of nucleotides had a quality score below the third quartile for that patient. IMGT/HighV-QUEST was used to align the reads, assigning V, D and J genes, identifying CDR3 regions and assessing functionality. Sequences were converted to amino acids, and every sequence predicted to be non-functional was removed. CDR3s were split into kmers with and without positional annotation, PCA was performed on kmer frequencies, and samples were clustered using all 1023 combinations of PCs 1-10. Classification was validated by leave-one-out cross-validation, in which parameters were re-optimised on the remaining samples each time. Shannon diversity was calculated using the vegan R package from repeated random subsamples equal to the lowest read count. With CATT, TCRdb called clones again from the public reads; duplicate DNA rows were later joined. The V and J calls and clone size come from TCRdb's table, not from the authors' own analysis. The sample profile shows approximately 780 gamma-chain clones; about 51% of them were found once. The ten biggest clones cover about 10% of the sample.

The sample is drawn from a study of intestinal T cells in coeliac disease (dated by TCRdb to 2020 to 2021). About the full investigation: Coeliac patients were much younger than controls, with mean ages of 16.0 versus 54.8 years in the TRG cohort. The TCR-delta (TRD) cohort included duodenal biopsies from roughly 11 coeliac disease patients and roughly 11 non-coeliac controls. A second, larger TCR-gamma (TRG) cohort included duodenal biopsies from 30 to 35 coeliac disease patients and under 25 non-coeliac controls. The research as a whole found: FFPE-derived DNA was found to be relatively degraded, and loss of a proportion of TCR sequences in each sample was likely caused by this degradation. Age was significantly different between the coeliac and control groups, but splitting the analysis by age did not give a significant classification. Of approximately 54 biopsies, approximately 51 (approximately 94%) were correctly classified by TRG clustering, and a leave-one-out accuracy of about 90% was reported. There was no way to tell repeated CDR3 amino acid sequences apart from PCR duplicates. All 20 or so biopsies in training were correctly classified by TRD kmer-based clustering, and a leave-one-out accuracy of less than 95% was reported.

For each case, genomic DNA was extracted from ten 5-um FFPE scrolls with the QIAamp DNA FFPE tissue kit. Fully anonymised formalin-fixed paraffin-embedded duodenal biopsies surplus to diagnostic needs were used to test TCR repertoire-based classification of coeliac disease. This clonotype was sampled from a human donor with celiac disease. The sequenced material came from a duodenal biopsy.

The CDR3 is CAAWASANYYKKLF. The nucleotide sequence is TGTGCTGCGTGGGCCTCTGCGAATTATTATAAGAAACTCTTT. The chain is encoded by TRGV10 joined to TRGJ1 or TRGJ2. TRGV10 is identified as an open reading frame with a role that is uncertain. Germline trimming amounts to 8 bases on V and 0 bases on J, with 8 as the count of junction bases outside the gene matches. The CDR3 starts with the cysteine, ends with the phenylalanine, and has 14 residues. Here the CDR3 DNA is all that survives: 42 bases in frame from base 1.